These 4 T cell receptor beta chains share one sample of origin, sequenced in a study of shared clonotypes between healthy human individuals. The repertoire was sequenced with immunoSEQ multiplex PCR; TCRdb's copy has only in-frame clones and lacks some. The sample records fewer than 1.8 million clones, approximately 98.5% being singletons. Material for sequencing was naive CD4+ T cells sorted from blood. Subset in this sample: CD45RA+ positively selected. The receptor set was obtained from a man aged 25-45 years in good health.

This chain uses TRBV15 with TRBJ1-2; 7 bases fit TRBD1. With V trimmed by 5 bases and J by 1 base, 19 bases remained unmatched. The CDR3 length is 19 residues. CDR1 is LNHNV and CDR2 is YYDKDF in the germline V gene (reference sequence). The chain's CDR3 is CATSSQGVQGRGDNYGYTF. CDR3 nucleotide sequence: TGTGCCACCAGCTCCCAGGGGGTTCAGGGGAGGGGAGATAACTATGGCTACACCTTC.

The DNA for the CDR3 is TGCGCCAGCAGCCAAGATAACCTAATTGAAAAACTGTTTTTT. Translating it yields CASSQDNLIEKLFF. The rearrangement joins TRBV4-1 to TRBJ1-4; no definite D call. This CDR3 is 14 amino acids long. The V gene's germline CDR1 is MGHRA and CDR2 YSYEKL. Trimming took off 0 bases at V and 7 bases at J, with 9 bases between the two ends.

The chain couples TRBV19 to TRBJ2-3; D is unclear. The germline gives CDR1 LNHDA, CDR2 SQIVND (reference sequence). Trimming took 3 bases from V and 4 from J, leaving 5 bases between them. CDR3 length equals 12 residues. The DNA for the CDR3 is TGTGCCAGTAGTATCCTGTCAGATACGCAGTATTTT. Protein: CASSILSDTQYF.

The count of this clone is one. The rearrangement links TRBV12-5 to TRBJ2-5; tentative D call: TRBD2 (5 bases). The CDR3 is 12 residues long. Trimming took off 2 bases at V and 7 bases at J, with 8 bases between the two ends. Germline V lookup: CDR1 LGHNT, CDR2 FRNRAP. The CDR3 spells CASGLWAGTQYF. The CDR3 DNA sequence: TGTGCTAGTGGTTTGTGGGCGGGGACCCAGTACTTC. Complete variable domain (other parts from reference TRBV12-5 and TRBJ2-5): DARVTQTPRHKVTEMGQEVTMRCQPILGHNTVFWYRQTMMQGLELLAYFRNRAPLDDSGMPKDRFSAEMPDATLATLKIQPSEPRDSAVYFCASGLWAGTQYFGPGTRLLVL.